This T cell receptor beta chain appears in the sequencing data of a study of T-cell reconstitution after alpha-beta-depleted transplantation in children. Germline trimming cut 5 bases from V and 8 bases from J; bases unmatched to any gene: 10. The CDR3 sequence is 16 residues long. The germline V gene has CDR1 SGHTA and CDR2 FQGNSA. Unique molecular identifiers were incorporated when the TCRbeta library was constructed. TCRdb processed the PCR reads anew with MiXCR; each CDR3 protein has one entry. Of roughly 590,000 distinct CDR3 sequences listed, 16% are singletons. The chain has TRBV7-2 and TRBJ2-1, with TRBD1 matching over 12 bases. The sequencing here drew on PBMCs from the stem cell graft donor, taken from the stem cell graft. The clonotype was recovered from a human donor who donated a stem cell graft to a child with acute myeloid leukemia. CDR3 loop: CASSLLGTGGLDEQFF. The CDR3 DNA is TGTGCCAGCAGCCTCCTCGGGACAGGGGGCCTCGATGAGCAGTTCTTC.